This T cell receptor beta chain comes out of a study of T cells in localized non-small cell lung cancer (dated by TCRdb to the early 2020s). Some background on the complete study: The study examined T cell repertoires in hundreds of patients with early-stage NSCLC and compared tumors with uninvolved tumor-adjacent lungs. All 230 or so NSCLC patients in the cohort were treatment-naive and had localized lung tumors that were resected. Of the NSCLC patients, 120 to 150 were male and 107 were female, and the mean age was around 70 years.

Two independent pathologists confirmed that the uninvolved adjacent lung, which was taken at least 2 cm from the tumor margin, was free of atypia. At diagnosis, peripheral blood, uninvolved tumor-adjacent lung and tumor were collected and were preserved as a mix of fresh-frozen and FFPE material. Results and caveats for the whole study, not just this receptor: Because multi-region sequencing of the tumors was not done, intratumor heterogeneity could not be ruled out. Longer overall survival was associated with higher blood T cell density, whereas shorter survival was associated with higher adjacent-lung clonality. Because the study design was exploratory, TCR variables were selected using unadjusted p-values without false-discovery rate correction. A median of roughly 60 of the top 100 tumor clones were detected in paired uninvolved adjacent lung, and around 27 of these tumor clones were also found among the top 100 clones of the paired uninvolved adjacent lung. Uninvolved tumor-adjacent lung showed the highest T cell clonality, higher than tumor, which suggests more focused antigenic responses in the uninvolved tumor-adjacent lung.

Comments on this clone: It lacks a known antigen. Base qualities are not recorded, but no much larger clone differs from it by a single base.

TCR beta CDR3 regions were sequenced from DNA using the immunoSEQ Assay. Under the source paper's analysis protocol: T cell density was computed as TCR beta template counts normalized to usable DNA estimated by amplifying housekeeping genes. Using the preseqR package, richness was estimated by extrapolating to 120,000 templates for tissue samples and 400,000 templates for PBMC samples. Clonality was defined by subtracting Pielou's evenness from one. To identify tissue-enriched TCRs, differential abundance testing was run on productive amino-acid clonotypes with a minimum total count of 5 and an alpha of 0.1. The Jaccard Index and the Morisita Overlap Index were used to measure how much the repertoires overlapped between compartments. GLIPH clustered TCR beta CDR3s with public tetramer-defined viral CDR3s; viral motifs required at least three viral sequences plus V-gene enrichment. TCRdb mirrors the immuneACCESS table, restricted to in-frame sequences. Some clones are absent from its copies; in checked studies, under half trace to an unresolved V gene, and the reason for the others is unknown. V and J calls plus clone size are reproduced from that table; the DNA served to infer D and trimming. The table for this sample lists some 970 clones; around 24% of them were counted only once. Approximately 20% of the sample is taken by the ten largest.

From its cysteine to its phenylalanine, the CDR3 spans 17 amino acids. Left in the record is the CDR3 DNA by itself, 51 bases read in frame from the first base. Unmatched junction bases come to 10, with V trimmed by 6 bases and J by 1 base. As encoded in the germline V gene, CDR1 is MNHGY while CDR2 is SAAAGT. The receptor was isolated from a man aged 40-75 years with stage I squamous cell lung carcinoma. The sample here was normal lung tissue next to the tumor, taken before any cancer treatment. This receptor chain uses TRBV6-8 and TRBJ2-1, and TRBD1 matches 9 of the central bases. The CDR3 protein sequence reads: CASSQPGQGISYNEQFF. The base sequence is TGTGCCAGCAGCCAACCGGGACAGGGTATTTCCTACAATGAGCAGTTCTTC.